This TCR beta chain was recovered during a study of T cell responses to AZD1222 COVID-19 vaccine. Here immunoSEQ multiplex PCR was the method, and the copy in TCRdb shows in-frame clones only, minus some. This sample has tens of thousands of clones, with around 93% found just once. This clone showed up just once. Its target is not known. From germline, CDR1 is MDHEN and CDR2 SYDVKM. The V end lost 1 base, the J end lost 0 bases, and 9 bases lay between the germline ends. This CDR3 has 16 residues. Broader study findings: Spike was spanned by vaccine-associated CD4 TCRs, which were dominant at 160-218 and 743-854. Donors skewed white British and female; clonal diversity was possibly underestimated. Spike-specific TCR breadth and depth rose after two AZD1222 doses. Baseline seropositivity occurred in only 5 or 6 AZD1222 recipients.

Sequenced material: peripheral blood, taken 28 days after the second AZD1222 dose. The TCR comes from an adult who received the AZD1222 COVID-19 vaccine. The genes are TRBV28 and TRBJ1-4; the D gene is possibly TRBD1 (6 bases). CDR3 region: CASSLSQGPTNEKLFF. CDR3 sequence (DNA): TGTGCCAGCAGTTTATCCCAGGGGCCAACTAATGAAAAACTGTTTTTT.